This entry describes one T cell receptor (beta chain). The clone's antigen remains unknown. One base away there is no much larger clone; base qualities are not given. The data were taken from a study of T-cell memory formation after mild COVID-19 (dated by TCRdb to the early 2020s). About the study as a whole: TCR sequence clusters from the two donors were found to be largely donor specific. Two young, previously healthy adult volunteers, one female and one male, were included in the cohort. Longitudinal TCRalpha and TCRbeta repertoire sequencing tracked T-cell clones expanding and contracting after mild COVID-19 in a couple of donors.

Beyond this particular receptor, the publication reports: Only a couple of mild cases were covered in the study, and larger cohorts including severe cases with pre-infection samples were considered necessary. Clones contracting from day 15 to 85 had balanced CD4/CD8 phenotypes, while a second wave expanding from day 15 to 37 was biased towards CD4+. Contracting CD4+ clones turned up mainly in the CM and EM memory subsets, whereas EMRA was where CD8+ clones were enriched. Some responding clones were detected in pre-infection memory, which suggested that pre-existing cross-reactive memory T cells had joined the SARS-CoV-2 response. The second-wave clones that peaked on day 37 were not confirmed to be SARS-CoV-2 specific.

V is pruned by 1 base and J by 0 bases, leaving 12 bases of the junction without a gene match. Per the germline V gene, SGDLS is the CDR1 and YYNGEE is the CDR2. Measured from the cysteine to the phenylalanine, the CDR3 is 19 residues long. Of all the DNA, just the CDR3 is kept, 57 bases in frame from base 1. Sequencing used an Illumina NovaSeq 6000. cDNA libraries for TCRalpha and TCRbeta were prepared by 5'RACE using constant-segment primers, with sample barcodes and unique molecular identifiers added. RNA was extracted from every sample with Trizol reagent. Amplification of the libraries took two PCR steps, and the second step added a second sample barcode plus Illumina TruSeq adapters. Sequencing of the libraries was done on an Illumina NovaSeq, producing 2 x 150 bp paired-end reads. On the study's bioinformatics: Reads were demultiplexed and collapsed into UMI-guided consensus sequences with migec v1.2.7. Using mixcr v2.1.11, UMI consensuses were aligned to TRA and TRB V and J templates and then assembled into clonotypes. Clonotypes were classified as expanded or contracted when called significant by both edgeR and NoisET, with noise models trained on biological replicates. For edgeR calls, a false discovery rate-adjusted p below 0.01 and a log2 fold-change threshold of 1 were applied. As an exploratory analysis of dynamics, PCA with hierarchical clustering was applied to max-normalized trajectories of the 1000 most abundant clonotypes. Each responding clone was given a CD4 or CD8 phenotype based on the CD4+ and CD8+ repertoires, which had been sequenced separately. TCRdb handled the public reads itself, with Q25 trimming in fastp and clone calling in MiXCR, and kept productive beta chains. CDR3 protein sequences are deduplicated, and each keeps its most common genes and DNA. For this entry, the V and J calls and clone size follow TCRdb and not the study's own pipeline. The table for this sample lists about 88,000 distinct CDR3 sequences; around 27% of them were counted only once. The ten largest account for approximately 45% of the sample.

PBMCs were isolated by Ficoll-Paque density gradient centrifugation. The chain was built from TRBV9 and TRBJ2-2; TRBD1 fits 7 bases in the junction. Sample: PBMCs or a T cell subset sorted from them (not recorded which). The sequence was collected from a man aged 18-30 years who had mild COVID-19 (a few samples of this study predate the infection). The sample titles of this study are shuffled in the database, so cell type and time point are left out; the donor was told from shared clones. CDR3 loop: CASSVNLRDSLANTGELFF. The DNA reads as follows: TGTGCCAGCAGCGTAAACTTACGGGACAGCCTAGCGAACACCGGGGAGCTGTTTTTT.